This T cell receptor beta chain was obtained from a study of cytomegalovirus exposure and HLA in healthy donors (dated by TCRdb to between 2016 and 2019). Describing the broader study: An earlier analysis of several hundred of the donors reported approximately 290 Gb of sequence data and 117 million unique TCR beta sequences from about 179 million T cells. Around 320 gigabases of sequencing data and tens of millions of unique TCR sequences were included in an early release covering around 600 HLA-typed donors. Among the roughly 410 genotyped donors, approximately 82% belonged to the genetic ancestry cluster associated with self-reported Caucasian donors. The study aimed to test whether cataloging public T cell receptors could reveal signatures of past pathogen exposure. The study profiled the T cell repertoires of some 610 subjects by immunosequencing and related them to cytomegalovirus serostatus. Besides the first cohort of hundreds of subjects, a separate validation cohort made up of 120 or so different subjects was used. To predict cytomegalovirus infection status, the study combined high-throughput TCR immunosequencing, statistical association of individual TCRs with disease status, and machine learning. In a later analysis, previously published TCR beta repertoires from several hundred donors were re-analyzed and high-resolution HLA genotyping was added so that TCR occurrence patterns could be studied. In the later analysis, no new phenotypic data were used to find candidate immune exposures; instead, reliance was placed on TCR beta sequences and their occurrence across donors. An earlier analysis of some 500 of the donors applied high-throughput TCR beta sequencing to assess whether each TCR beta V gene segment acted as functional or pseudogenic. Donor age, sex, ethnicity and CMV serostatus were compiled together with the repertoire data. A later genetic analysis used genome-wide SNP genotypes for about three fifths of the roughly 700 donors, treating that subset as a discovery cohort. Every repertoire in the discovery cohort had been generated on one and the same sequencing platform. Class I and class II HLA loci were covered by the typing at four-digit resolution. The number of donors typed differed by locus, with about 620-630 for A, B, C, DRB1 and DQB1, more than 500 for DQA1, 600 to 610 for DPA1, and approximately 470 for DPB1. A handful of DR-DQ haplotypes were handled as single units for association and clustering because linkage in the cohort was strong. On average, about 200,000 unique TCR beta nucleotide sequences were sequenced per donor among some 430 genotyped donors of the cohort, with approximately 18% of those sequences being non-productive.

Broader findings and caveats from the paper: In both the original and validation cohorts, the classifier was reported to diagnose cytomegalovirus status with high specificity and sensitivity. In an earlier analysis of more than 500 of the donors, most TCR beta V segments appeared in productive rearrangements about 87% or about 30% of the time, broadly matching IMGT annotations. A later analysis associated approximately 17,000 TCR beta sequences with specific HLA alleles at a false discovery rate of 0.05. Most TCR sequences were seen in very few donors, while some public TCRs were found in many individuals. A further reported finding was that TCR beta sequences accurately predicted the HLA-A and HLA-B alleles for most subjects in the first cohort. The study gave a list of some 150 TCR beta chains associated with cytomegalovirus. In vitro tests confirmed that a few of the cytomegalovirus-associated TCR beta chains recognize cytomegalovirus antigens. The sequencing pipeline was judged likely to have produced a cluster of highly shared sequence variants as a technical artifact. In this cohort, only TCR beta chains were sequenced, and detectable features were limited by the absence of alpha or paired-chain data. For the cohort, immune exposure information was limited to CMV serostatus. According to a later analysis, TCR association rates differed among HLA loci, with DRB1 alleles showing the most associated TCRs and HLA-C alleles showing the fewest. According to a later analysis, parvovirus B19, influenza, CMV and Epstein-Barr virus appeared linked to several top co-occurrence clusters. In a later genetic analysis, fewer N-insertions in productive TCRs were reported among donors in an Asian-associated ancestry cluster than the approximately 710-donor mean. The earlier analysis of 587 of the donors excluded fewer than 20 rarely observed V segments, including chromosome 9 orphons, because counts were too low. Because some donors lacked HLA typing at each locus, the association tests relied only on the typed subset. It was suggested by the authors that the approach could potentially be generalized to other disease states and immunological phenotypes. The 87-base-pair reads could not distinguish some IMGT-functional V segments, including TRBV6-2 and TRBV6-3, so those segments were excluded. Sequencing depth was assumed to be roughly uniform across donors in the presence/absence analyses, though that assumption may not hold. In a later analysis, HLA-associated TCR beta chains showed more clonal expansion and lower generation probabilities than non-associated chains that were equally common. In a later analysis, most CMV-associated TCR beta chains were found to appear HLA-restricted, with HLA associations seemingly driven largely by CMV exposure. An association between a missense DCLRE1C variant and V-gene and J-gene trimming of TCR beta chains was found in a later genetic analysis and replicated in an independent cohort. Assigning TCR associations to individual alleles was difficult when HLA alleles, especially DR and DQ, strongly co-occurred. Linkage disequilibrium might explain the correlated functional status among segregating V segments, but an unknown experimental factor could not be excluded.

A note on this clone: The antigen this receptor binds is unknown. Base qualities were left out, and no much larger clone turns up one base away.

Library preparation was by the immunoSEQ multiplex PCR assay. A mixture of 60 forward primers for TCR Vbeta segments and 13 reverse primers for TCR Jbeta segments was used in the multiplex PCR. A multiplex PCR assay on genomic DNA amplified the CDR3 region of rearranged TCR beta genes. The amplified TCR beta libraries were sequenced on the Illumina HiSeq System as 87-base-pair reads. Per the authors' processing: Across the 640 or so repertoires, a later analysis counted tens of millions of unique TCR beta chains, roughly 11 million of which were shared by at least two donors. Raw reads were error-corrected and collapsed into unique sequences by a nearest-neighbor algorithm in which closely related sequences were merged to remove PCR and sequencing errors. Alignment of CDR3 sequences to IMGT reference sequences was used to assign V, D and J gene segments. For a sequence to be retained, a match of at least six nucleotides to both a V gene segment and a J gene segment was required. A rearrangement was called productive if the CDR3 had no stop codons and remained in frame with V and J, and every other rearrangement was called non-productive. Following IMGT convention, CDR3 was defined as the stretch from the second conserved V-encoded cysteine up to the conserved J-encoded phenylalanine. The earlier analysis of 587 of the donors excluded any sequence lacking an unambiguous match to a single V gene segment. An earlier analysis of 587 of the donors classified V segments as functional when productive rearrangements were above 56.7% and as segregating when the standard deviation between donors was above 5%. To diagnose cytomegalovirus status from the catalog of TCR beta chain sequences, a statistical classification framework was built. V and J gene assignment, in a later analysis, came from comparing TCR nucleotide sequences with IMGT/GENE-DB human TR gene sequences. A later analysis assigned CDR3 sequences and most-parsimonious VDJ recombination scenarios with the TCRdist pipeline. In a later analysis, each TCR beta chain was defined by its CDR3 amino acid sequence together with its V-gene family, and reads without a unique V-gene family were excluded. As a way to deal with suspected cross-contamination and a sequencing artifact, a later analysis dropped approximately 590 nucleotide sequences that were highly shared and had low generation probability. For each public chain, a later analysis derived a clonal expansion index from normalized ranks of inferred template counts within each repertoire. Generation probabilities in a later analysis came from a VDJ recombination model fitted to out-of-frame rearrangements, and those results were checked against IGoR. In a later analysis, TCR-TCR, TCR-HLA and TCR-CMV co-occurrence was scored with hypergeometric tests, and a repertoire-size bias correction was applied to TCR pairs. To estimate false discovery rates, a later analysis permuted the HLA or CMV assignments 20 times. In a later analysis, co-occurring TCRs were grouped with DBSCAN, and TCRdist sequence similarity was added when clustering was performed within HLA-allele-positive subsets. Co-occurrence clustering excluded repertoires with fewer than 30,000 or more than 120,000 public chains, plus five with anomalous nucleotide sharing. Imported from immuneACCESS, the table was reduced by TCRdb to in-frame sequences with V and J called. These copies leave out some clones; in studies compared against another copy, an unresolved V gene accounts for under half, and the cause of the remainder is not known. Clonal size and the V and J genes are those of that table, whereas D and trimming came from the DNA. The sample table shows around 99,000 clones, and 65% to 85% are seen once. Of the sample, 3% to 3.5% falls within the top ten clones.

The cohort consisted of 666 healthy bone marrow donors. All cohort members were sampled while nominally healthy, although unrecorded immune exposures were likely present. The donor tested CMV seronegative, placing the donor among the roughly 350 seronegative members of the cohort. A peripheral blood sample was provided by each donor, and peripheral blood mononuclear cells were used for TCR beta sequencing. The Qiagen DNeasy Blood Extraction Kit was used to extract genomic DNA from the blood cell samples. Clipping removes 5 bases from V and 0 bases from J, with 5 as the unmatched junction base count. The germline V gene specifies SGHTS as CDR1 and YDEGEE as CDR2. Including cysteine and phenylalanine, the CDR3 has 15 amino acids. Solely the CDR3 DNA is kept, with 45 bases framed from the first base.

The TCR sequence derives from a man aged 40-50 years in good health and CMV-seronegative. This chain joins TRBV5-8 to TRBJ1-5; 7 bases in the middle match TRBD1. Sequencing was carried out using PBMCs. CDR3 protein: CASSPGTDSNQPQHF. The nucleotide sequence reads TGTGCCAGCAGTCCCGGGACAGATAGCAATCAGCCCCAGCATTTT.